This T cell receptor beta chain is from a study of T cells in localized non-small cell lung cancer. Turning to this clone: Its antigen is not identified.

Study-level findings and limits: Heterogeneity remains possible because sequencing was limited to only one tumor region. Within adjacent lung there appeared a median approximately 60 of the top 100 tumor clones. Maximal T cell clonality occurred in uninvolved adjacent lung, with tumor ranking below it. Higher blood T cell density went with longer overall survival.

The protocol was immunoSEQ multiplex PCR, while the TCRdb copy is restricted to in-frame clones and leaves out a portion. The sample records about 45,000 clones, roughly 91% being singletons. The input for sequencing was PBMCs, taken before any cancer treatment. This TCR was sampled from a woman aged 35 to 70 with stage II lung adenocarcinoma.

Here the CDR3 reads CASRFTSNSGSWYGYTF. The CDR3, as DNA: TGTGCCAGCAGGTTTACGTCCAATTCGGGGAGTTGGTATGGCTACACCTTC. The rearrangement joins TRBV28 to TRBJ1-2; D not certain. Germline V lookup: CDR1 MDHEN, CDR2 SYDVKM. The CDR3 spans 17 residues. Trimming left V 6 bases short and J 5 bases short, with 25 bases between.